One sample yielded the 24 T cell receptor beta chains listed below, sequenced in a study of T cells in Graves' hyperthyroidism and ophthalmopathy. TCR beta CDR3 regions were amplified from RNA transcripts. The TCR CDR3 first-round RT-PCR relied on the HTBI primer set. TCRdb re-analysed the multiplex PCR reads in MiXCR, keeping a single row per CDR3 protein. This sample has about 300,000 distinct CDR3 sequences, with roughly 17% found just once. Source material: blood. These TCRs come from a man aged 30-40 years with Graves' hyperthyroidism.

This clonotype was observed a few times. This chain connects TRBV5-1 to TRBJ2-2, with a tentative D call TRBD1 (5 bases). Per the germline V gene, CDR1 is SGHRS and CDR2 is YFSETQ. V was trimmed by 1 base and J by 6 bases, leaving 13 bases between them. The CDR3 is 15 amino acids. Written as DNA, the CDR3 is TGCGCCAGCAGCTTGATGGGGCTGATAGCCGGGGAGCTGTTTTTT. Its protein is CASSLMGLIAGELFF.

This clonotype was picked up a small number of times. The chain combines TRBV13 with TRBJ2-3; 14 nucleotides line up with TRBD2. Germline V gives CDR1 PRHDT, CDR2 FYEKMQ (reference sequence). The CDR3 runs 18 residues. V lost 5 bases, J lost 2 bases, and 9 bases stayed unmatched. The CDR3 sequence is CASSPRLAGGRNTDTQYF. The CDR3 region has the DNA TGTGCCAGCAGCCCCAGACTAGCGGGAGGGCGGAACACAGATACGCAGTATTTT.

With respect to this clonotype: A far larger clone is just one base off, so this is likely a read error. The chain couples TRBV28 to TRBJ2-7, with D hard to call. Germline V gene sequence: CDR1 MDHEN, CDR2 SYDVKM. CDR3 length: 14 residues. As DNA, the CDR3 is TGTGCCAGCAGTTTAGCAGGCAGGTCCTACAAGCAGTACTTC. It is translated as CASSLAGRSYKQYF.

This clonotype was counted many times. The chain carries TRBV12-3 or TRBV12-4 and TRBJ1-2; a weak D match, TRBD1 (5 bases). This CDR3 comprises 13 residues. Between the trimmed V and J ends, which lost 7 bases and 4 bases, there was a span of 13 bases. The CDR3, as DNA: TGTGCCAGCACCCCGGGGCAAATCTATGGCTACACCTTC. Translated: CASTPGQIYGYTF.

The genes are TRBV14 and TRBJ1-5; D is undetermined. With 1 base removed from V and 6 bases from J, the gap between germline ends came to 7 bases. Germline CDR1 SGHDN, CDR2 FVKESK. The CDR3 spans 13 residues. The CDR3 DNA follows: TGTGCCAGCAGCCAAGGCCTGTTTCAGCCCCAGCATTTT. Protein sequence: CASSQGLFQPQHF.

This clonotype showed up many times. V usage is TRBV11-1 and J usage is TRBJ2-2; D gene unclear. Germline CDR1 SGHAT, CDR2 FQDESV (reference sequence). V lost 1 base to trimming and J lost 4 bases, with 7 bases between them. The length of the CDR3 is 14 residues. This chain's CDR3 is CASSLGRVTGELFF. CDR3 in DNA: TGTGCCAGCAGCTTAGGGCGTGTCACCGGGGAGCTGTTTTTT. Complete variable domain (other parts from reference TRBV11-1 and TRBJ2-2): EAEVAQSPRYKITEKSQAVAFWCDPISGHATLYWYRQILGQGPELLVQFQDESVVDDSQLPKDRFSAERLKGVDSTLKIQPAELGDSAMYLCASSLGRVTGELFFGEGSRLTVL.

The CDR3: CASSKDPTPDTQYF. For the CDR3, the DNA is TGCGCCAGCAGCAAAGACCCGACCCCAGATACGCAGTATTTT. This sequence joins TRBV5-1 and TRBJ2-3; D is undetermined. Per the germline V gene, CDR1 is SGHRS and CDR2 is YFSETQ. V dropped 4 bases and J dropped 4 bases, with 13 bases sitting between them. CDR3 length equals 14 residues.

A single count supports this clonotype. The junction does not match germline at one end; this may be a read error. The genes are TRBV18 and TRBJ2-5; 11 nucleotides line up with TRBD2. CDR1 is KGHSH, CDR2 LQKENI, per germline. This CDR3 is built from 15 residues. Written as DNA, the CDR3 is TGTGCCAGCTCCCCCGGGACTAGCGGTCGAGAGACCCGGTACTTC. This gives the protein CASSPGTSGRETRYF.

A few counts support this clonotype. The chain carries TRBV29-1 and TRBJ2-1, with D uncertain. CDR1 and CDR2 from the germline V gene are SQVTM and ANQGSEA. The germline V and J ends were trimmed by 4 bases and 10 bases, with 8 bases remaining between them. This CDR3 region has 10 residues. The CDR3 here is CSVGVREQFF. CDR3 nucleotide sequence: TGCAGCGTTGGGGTACGGGAGCAGTTCTTC.

Details on this clonotype: At one boundary the junction diverges from the germline segment, which might be a read error. The chain links TRBV6-1 to TRBJ2-7; tentative D call: TRBD1 (5 bases). CDR3 length equals 13 residues. Germline V gene data show CDR1 as MNHNS and CDR2 as SASEGT. CDR3 nucleotide sequence: TGTGCCGGCAGTCCTCAAGGGGCGTACGAGCAGTACTTC. Translating it yields CAGSPQGAYEQYF.

A few counts support this clonotype. As DNA, the CDR3 is TGCGCCAGCAGCCCGGAAGGAGGGTTGAGTATTAACTATGGCTACACCTTC. Protein sequence: CASSPEGGLSINYGYTF. The rearrangement joins TRBV5-1 to TRBJ1-2; D gene ambiguous. CDR1 and CDR2 from the germline V gene are SGHRS and YFSETQ. CDR3 length equals 17 residues. Trimming left V 4 bases short and J 1 base short, with 20 bases between.

This clonotype was seen ten or more times. The rearrangement joins TRBV24-1 to TRBJ2-7; 8 nucleotides match TRBD2. Germline CDR1 is KGHDR and CDR2 is SFDVKD. Unmatched junction bases numbered 1, after V lost 9 bases and J lost 4 bases. The CDR3 spans 11 residues. In DNA form, the CDR3 reads TGTGCCACCTCGGGAGGGTACGAGCAGTACTTC. Protein sequence: CATSGGYEQYF.

This chain joins TRBV27 and TRBJ2-5; 7 bases fit TRBD1. CDR3 length: 15 residues. The V gene end was trimmed by 4 bases and the J gene end by 4 bases; junction bases not matched to a gene: 9. Germline assignment: CDR1 MNHEY and CDR2 SMNVEV (reference sequence). CDR3 region: CASSYGPGTAETQYF. DNA of the CDR3: TGTGCCAGCAGTTATGGGCCGGGGACAGCAGAGACCCAGTACTTC.

As concerns this clonotype: Because it lacks the conserved phenylalanine or tryptophan at the end, this CDR3 is likely a read error. This chain links TRBV12-3 or TRBV12-4 with TRBJ2-1, with 10 bases matching TRBD2. There are 15 residues in the CDR3. The J segment lost 4 bases and the V segment lost 7 bases, leaving 7 bases of the junction unmatched. The CDR3 bases are TGTGCCAGCACCACTACTAGCGGGATTTACAATGAGCAGTTCATC. Residues: CASTTTSGIYNEQFI.

This clonotype was observed at least ten times. The chain combines TRBV6-1 with TRBJ2-3; D call uncertain. The germline V gene has CDR1 MNHNS and CDR2 SASEGT. The V end was cut by 6 bases, the J end by 2 bases, with 18 bases between. The length of the CDR3 is 16 residues. CDR3 nucleotide sequence: TGTGCCAGCAGCCACGGTCCCGGTCGGGCCACAGATACGCAGTATTTT. This gives the protein CASSHGPGRATDTQYF.

The rearrangement links TRBV28 to TRBJ1-3, with D possibly TRBD1 on 6 matching bases. Germline values: CDR1 MDHEN, CDR2 SYDVKM. The length of the CDR3 is 17 residues. The V end was cut by 6 bases, the J end by 0 bases, with 18 bases between. CDR3 sequence: CASSLTRGLASGNTIYF. Written as DNA, the CDR3 is TGTGCCAGCAGCCTCACTCGGGGGCTGGCCTCTGGAAACACCATATATTTT.

This clonotype was found many times. The V gene is TRBV11-2, the J gene TRBJ2-2; the D gene is possibly TRBD1 (5 bases). V lost 1 base, J lost 3 bases, and 12 bases lay in between. CDR1 and CDR2 (germline): SGHAT, FQNNGV. The CDR3 runs 16 residues. CDR3 amino acids: CASSLGAGFYTGELFF. The CDR3 DNA sequence: TGTGCCAGCAGCTTAGGCGCAGGGTTCTACACCGGGGAGCTGTTTTTT. Based on the CDR3 plus reference TRBV11-2 and TRBJ2-2, the full variable domain is EAGVAQSPRYKIIEKRQSVAFWCNPISGHATLYWYQQILGQGPKLLIQFQNNGVVDDSQLPKDRFSAERLKGVDSTLKIQPAKLEDSAVYLCASSLGAGFYTGELFFGEGSRLTVL.

There are many counts of this clonotype. For the CDR3, the DNA is TGCAGCGTTGCAGGCGGCAGAATCTTCTACGAGCAGTACTTC. This translates into CSVAGGRIFYEQYF. The chain uses TRBV29-1 and TRBJ2-7; D uncertain. V was shortened by 4 bases and J by 3 bases, with 16 bases between the two germline ends. Germline CDR1 and CDR2: SQVTM and ANQGSEA. This CDR3 is built from 14 residues.

A word on this clonotype: At one end, the junction sequence differs from germline, possibly due to a read error. The chain links TRBV13 to TRBJ2-7; TRBD2 matches at 8 bases. Germline V gene lookup returns CDR1 PRHDT and CDR2 FYEKMQ (reference sequence). The CDR3 covers 13 residues. CDR3 residues: CASSLRLALELYF. CDR3 DNA: TGTGCCAGCAGCCTCCGACTAGCGCTTGAGCTGTACTTC.

V usage is TRBV7-2 and J usage is TRBJ2-3; D may be TRBD1 or TRBD2 (5 bases each). V was trimmed by 4 bases and J by 2 bases, leaving 16 bases between them. Germline CDR1 SGHTA, CDR2 FQGNSA. The CDR3 length is 16 residues. The chain's CDR3 is CASSSTGQWTTDTQYF. The CDR3 region has the DNA TGTGCCAGCAGCTCGACGGGGCAATGGACCACAGATACGCAGTATTTT.

V usage is TRBV10-3 and J usage is TRBJ1-6; maybe TRBD1 (6 bases). Germline V CDR1 and CDR2: ENHRY, SYGVKD. The CDR3 totals 15 residues. The ends were cut back, 4 bases at V and 5 bases at J, with 12 bases in the middle. Here the CDR3 DNA reads TGTGCCATCAGTGCAGGGGTTCTCCATAATTCACCCCTCCACTTT. Its translation is CAISAGVLHNSPLHF.

The chain is built from TRBV27 and TRBJ1-2; possibly TRBD1 for D (5 bases). CDR3 size: 14 residues. The germline V gene encodes CDR1 MNHEY and CDR2 SMNVEV (reference sequence). V lost 8 bases and J lost 0, with 13 bases in between. In DNA form, the CDR3 reads TGTGCCAGCGCCAGGGACCGAGCTAACTATGGCTACACCTTC. Translating gives CASARDRANYGYTF.

At least ten counts were recorded for this clonotype. V is TRBV20-1 and J is TRBJ2-5, with TRBD2 matching over 13 bases. Germline assignment: CDR1 DFQATT and CDR2 SNEGSKA (reference sequence). V dropped 6 bases and J dropped 4; count of bases not matched to a gene: 5. This CDR3 region has 14 residues. CDR3 region: CSALAGGALETQYF. Here the CDR3 DNA reads TGCAGTGCACTAGCGGGAGGGGCATTAGAGACCCAGTACTTC.

This clonotype was counted between two and nine times. The chain links TRBV6-2 or TRBV6-3 to TRBJ1-1; D is undetermined. Germline loops: CDR1 MNHEY, CDR2 SVGEGT. The CDR3 runs to 11 residues. V gave up 8 bases and J gave up 5 bases, with 9 bases separating them. This CDR3 is CASGEETEAFF. In DNA, the CDR3 is TGTGCCAGCGGTGAGGAAACTGAAGCTTTCTTT.